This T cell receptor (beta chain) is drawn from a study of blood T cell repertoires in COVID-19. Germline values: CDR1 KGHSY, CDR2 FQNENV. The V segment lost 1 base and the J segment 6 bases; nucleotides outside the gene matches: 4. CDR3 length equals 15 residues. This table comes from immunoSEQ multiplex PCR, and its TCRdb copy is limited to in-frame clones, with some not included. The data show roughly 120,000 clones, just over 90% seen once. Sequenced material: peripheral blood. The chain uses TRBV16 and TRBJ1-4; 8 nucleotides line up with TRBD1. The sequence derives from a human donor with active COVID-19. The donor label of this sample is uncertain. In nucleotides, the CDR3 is TGTGCCAGCAGCCAATTCGCGGGACAGGATGAAAAACTGTTTTTT. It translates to CASSQFAGQDEKLFF.